This T cell receptor (beta chain) was observed in a study of blood T cell repertoires in COVID-19 (dated by TCRdb to between 2020 and 2021). Regarding the study in general: The collaborator samples originated in the United States, Italy and Spain and spanned the acute and convalescent phases of COVID-19. The material from the prospective study consisted of cDNA or gDNA derived from T cells, B-cell-depleted T cells, or PBMCs. Deeply sampled blood TCRbeta repertoires from subjects exposed to, actively infected with, or recovered from COVID-19 were included in the dataset. The repertoires were made available in a free public database intended to serve as a resource for research on the immune response to SARS-CoV-2. Samples came from the ongoing ImmuneRACE study (first 160 participants) plus 1,254 subjects from 6 global collaborators. Nearly every sample came with metadata listing a de-identified subject ID, COVID-19 status, age in years and sex. Where HLA class I and class II types were available, the types were taken from metadata supplied by the sample provider, not from assay-based typing.

What the research found in general, with its limitations: The quantity of clinical and demographic metadata differed by source and by participant and was supplied without curation.

Collaborating institutions collected whole blood in K2EDTA tubes following their own protocols. For TCRbeta analysis, collaborators shipped samples as frozen whole blood, isolated PBMCs, or DNA extracted from either of those sample types. On this clone itself: Its antigen remains undetermined. Base qualities are not provided; no much larger clone lies one nucleotide away.

Including cysteine and phenylalanine, the CDR3 has 17 amino acids. Kept here is only the CDR3 DNA, which spans 51 bases and is read in frame from base 1. The immunoSEQ Assay, a bias-controlled multiplex PCR, was used to amplify TCRbeta CDR3 regions from genomic DNA. Under the source paper's analysis protocol: The number of nucleated cells in each sample was estimated from the amplification of reference gene primers within the assay. To quantify the absolute abundance of each unique TCRbeta CDR3 rearrangement, sequence reads were collapsed and filtered. Productive Simpson clonality was computed per sample as the square root of Simpson's diversity index over productive rearrangements. TCRdb mirrors the immuneACCESS table, restricted to in-frame sequences. Some clones are absent from its copies; in checked studies, under half trace to an unresolved V gene, and the reason for the others is unknown. V, J and clone size are taken as reported in that table, and D and trimming were inferred from the DNA itself. The sample table contains 100,000 to 120,000 clones; only one count was recorded for 70% to 90% of them. Of the sample, roughly 4.9% is held by the ten largest clones.

Sequencing was carried out using peripheral blood. The clonotype originates from a human donor in a cohort sampled during active COVID-19. This chain is built from TRBV21-1 and TRBJ2-1; the D call of TRBD2 is as the table states it, not checked on the DNA. TRBV21-1 is a pseudogene locus. The DNA sequence reads TGTGCCAGTCTAAGCCTAGCGGGAAGAAGGGGTTACAATGAGCAGTTCTTC. It translates to CASLSLAGRRGYNEQFF.